Below are 12 T cell receptor beta chains sequenced from a single sample in a study of OX40 agonist ivuxolimab in advanced cancers. TCRdb keeps only in-frame clones here, not all; method: immunoSEQ multiplex PCR. The sample includes some 65,000 clones, about 85% of them seen just once. This specimen was CD4+ or CD8+ T cells sorted from blood, taken in a trial of the OX40 agonist ivuxolimab. All receptors derive from an adult with an advanced solid tumor such as melanoma, head and neck, liver or kidney cancer.

Remarks on this clone: An end of the junction does not agree with germline; a read error may underlie this. The chain links TRBV5-1 to TRBJ2-7, with 7 bases aligning to TRBD2. CDR3 length equals 15 residues. CDR1 is SGHRS and CDR2 is YFSETQ in the germline V gene. As DNA, the CDR3 is TGTGCCAGCAGCTCCCTAGCGGACAACTCCTACGAGCAGTACTTC. It is translated as CASSSLADNSYEQYF.

The gene calls are TRBV5-1 and TRBJ2-1; perhaps D is TRBD1 or TRBD2 (5 bases each). The length of the CDR3 is 16 residues. From germline, CDR1 is SGHRS and CDR2 YFSETQ. Trimming cost V 8 bases and J 7 bases, with 25 bases left between them. CDR3 loop: CASYFSGSVSQNEQFF. CDR3 nucleotides: TGCGCCAGTTATTTTTCAGGGAGCGTATCGCAAAATGAGCAGTTCTTC.

The genes are TRBV29-1 and TRBJ2-3; D possibly corresponds to TRBD2 (6 bases). The germline V gene has CDR1 SQVTM and CDR2 ANQGSEA. The CDR3 length is 13 residues. The germline V and J ends were trimmed by 4 bases and 3 bases, with 11 bases remaining between them. CDR3 nucleotides: TGCAGCGTTGGAATCGGGAGTACAGATACGCAGTATTTT. Protein: CSVGIGSTDTQYF.

The chain combines TRBV20-1 with TRBJ2-5; perhaps TRBD1 as D (5 bases). The DNA end lines up better with TRBJ2-7; the J call may be wrong. Germline CDR1 and CDR2: DFQATT and SNEGSKA (reference sequence). This CDR3 comprises 11 residues. The CDR3 DNA follows: TGCAGTGCGCTAGGGGTGAGCGAGCAGTACTTC. This codes for CSALGVSEQYF.

The J gene is TRBJ2-5, the V gene TRBV7-2, with 9 bases fitting TRBD1. Germline loops: CDR1 SGHTA, CDR2 FQGNSA. V was pared by 5 bases and J by 5 bases, with 6 bases of the junction left unmatched. The CDR3 loop spans 14 amino acids. The DNA for the CDR3 is TGTGCCAGCAGCGGAGACAGGGGGAAGGAGACCCAGTACTTC. It encodes CASSGDRGKETQYF. Using reference TRBV7-2 and TRBJ2-5 for the parts outside the CDR3, the full variable domain is GAGVSQSPSNKVTEKGKDVELRCDPISGHTALYWYRQSLGQGLEFLIYFQGNSAPDKSGLPSDRFSAERTGGSVSTLTIQRTQQEDSAVYLCASSGDRGKETQYFGPGTRLLVL.

The rearrangement joins TRBV9 to TRBJ1-4; weak D call: TRBD1 (6 bases). Trimming removed 0 bases from V and 7 bases from J, with 13 bases in between. Germline V gene data show CDR1 as SGDLS and CDR2 as YYNGEE. The CDR3 has 15 residues. In DNA form, the CDR3 reads TGTGCCAGCAGCGTAGTACAGGGAGGGACTGAAAAACTGTTTTTT. This codes for CASSVVQGGTEKLFF.

The sample holds a few counts of this clone. V and J are TRBV6-5 and TRBJ1-5; 7 nucleotides match TRBD1. Germline CDR1 is MNHEY and CDR2 is SVGAGI. The CDR3 spans 15 residues. V gave up 0 bases and J gave up 4 bases; unmatched junction bases: 3. This chain's CDR3 is CASSYSTGRNQPQHF. For the CDR3, the DNA is TGTGCCAGCAGTTACTCGACAGGGAGGAATCAGCCCCAGCATTTT.

The rearrangement links TRBV7-9 to TRBJ1-2; 7 nucleotides align to TRBD1. Trimming removed 6 bases from V and 6 bases from J; junction bases left unmatched: 10. The CDR3 spans 14 residues. The germline CDR1 and CDR2 sequences are SEHNR and FQNEAQ (reference sequence). The CDR3 loop reads CASRSGTAIHGYTF. The CDR3 DNA sequence: TGTGCCAGCAGGAGCGGGACAGCTATTCATGGCTACACCTTC.

The rearrangement links TRBV7-3 to TRBJ2-6; 7 bases match TRBD1. From germline, CDR1 is SGHTA and CDR2 FQGTGA. V shed 3 bases and J 4 bases; nucleotides not matched to a gene: 6. The CDR3 consists of 16 residues. This CDR3 is CASSFSTGSGANVLTF. The CDR3 DNA reads TGTGCCAGCAGCTTCTCGACAGGGTCCGGGGCCAACGTCCTGACTTTC. The variable domain in full, completed from reference TRBV7-3 and TRBJ2-6, reads GAGVSQTPSNKVTEKGKYVELRCDPISGHTALYWYRQSLGQGPEFLIYFQGTGAADDSGLPNDRFFAVRPEGSVSTLKIQRTERGDSAVYLCASSFSTGSGANVLTFGAGSRLTVL.

The gene calls are TRBV6-1 and TRBJ1-3; D is undetermined. The V and J ends lost 3 bases and 3 bases respectively, with 9 bases between them. CDR1 MNHNS and CDR2 SASEGT come from the germline V gene. There are 14 residues in the CDR3. In DNA form, the CDR3 reads TGTGCCAGCAGTGAGCGGGCAATTGGAAACACCATATATTTT. It is translated as CASSERAIGNTIYF.

The V gene is TRBV11-2, the J gene TRBJ1-2, with a possible D match to TRBD1 (5 bases). The CDR3 consists of 14 residues. Between the trimmed V and J ends, which lost 3 bases and 4 bases, there was a span of 12 bases. From germline, CDR1 is SGHAT and CDR2 FQNNGV. CDR3 bases: TGTGCCAGCAGCTTGGTGGCAGGGCCCTATGGCTACACCTTC. It encodes CASSLVAGPYGYTF.

The rearrangement joins TRBV9 to TRBJ2-4, with D possibly being TRBD2 (5 bases). The CDR3 covers 15 residues. Trimming took 2 bases from V and 1 from J, leaving 10 bases between them. The germline CDR1 and CDR2 sequences are SGDLS and YYNGEE. The CDR3 DNA reads TGTGCCAGCAGCGTCGGGGAGAAGGCCAAAAACATTCAGTACTTC. Its protein is CASSVGEKAKNIQYF.